This TCR gamma chain came from a study of gamma delta lymphoproliferative disorders and STAT genes. Study summary: Each gamma-chain library started from at least 50 ng of genomic DNA, using the LymphoTrack Dx TCRG Assay. Findings and caveats of the study: Indolent patients' major clones mainly used Vgamma9-JgammaP and Vdelta2-Ddelta3-Jdelta1.

The junction had 7 bases not matched to a gene; V was cut back by 5 bases and J by 3 bases. CDR3 length: 13 amino acids. Germline V gives CDR1 VINAFY, CDR2 YDVSNSKD. Regarding this clone: The antigen remains unidentified.

With CATT, TCRdb re-called clones from the multiplex PCR reads. The repertoire has roughly 2,000 gamma-chain clones, over 7.5% of them found once; the top ten carry over 50%. Sequencing used genomic DNA taken from PBMCs of patients and controls. Sequenced patients had a median age of about 65 years. Patients were reclassified by 2017 WHO criteria for T-LGLL or HSTCL. The chain recombines TRGV5 with TRGJ1 or TRGJ2. The J gene comes from matching the DNA to germline here; TCRdb lacks it. Sequencing was done on a sample of blood. This TCR came from a human donor with gamma-delta T-cell large granular lymphocyte leukemia. CDR3 coding DNA: TGTGCCACCTGGGGGCGATTTTATTATAAGAAACTCTTT. Its translation is CATWGRFYYKKLF.